These T cell receptor beta chains were read from a single sample in a study of cytomegalovirus exposure and HLA in healthy donors. The method was immunoSEQ multiplex PCR; TCRdb's version includes in-frame clones alone and lacks a portion of them. The sample carries about 150,000 clones, 80% to 90% recorded once. The sequenced sample was PBMCs. The source is a woman in her thirties or forties in good health and CMV-seropositive. Both conserved end residues are part of each CDR3. The D gene is left open where the match is weak. Rows may omit the clone size; those that give it use once, few, many or a size class.

-	-	TRBJ2-6	TRBV28	CASSVGTGLGGANVLTF	TGTGCCAGCAGCGTTGGAACAGGGTTAGGTGGGGCCAACGTCCTGACTTTC
few	TRBD1	TRBJ2-7	TRBV19	CASSISGTGGREQYF	TGTGCCAGTAGTATCTCCGGGACAGGGGGTCGCGAGCAGTACTTC
-	TRBD1	TRBJ1-6	TRBV19	CASSTGQGDNSPLHF	TGTGCCAGTAGTACGGGACAGGGAGATAATTCACCCCTCCACTTT
-	TRBD2	TRBJ2-1	TRBV19	CASSPSLAGGLANEQFF	TGTGCCAGTAGTCCCTCCCTAGCGGGGGGGCTCGCCAATGAGCAGTTCTTC
few	-	TRBJ2-7	TRBV6-1	CASSEYAETYEQYF	TGTGCCAGCAGTGAATACGCGGAAACCTACGAGCAGTACTTC
-	TRBD1	TRBJ1-4	TRBV5-5	CASSLQGKGEKLFF	TGTGCCAGCAGTCTACAGGGGAAAGGAGAAAAACTGTTTTTT
-	TRBD1	TRBJ2-1	TRBV7-9	CASSSIQGDHEQFF	TGTGCCAGCAGCTCGATCCAGGGGGATCATGAGCAGTTCTTC
-	-	TRBJ2-5	TRBV5-1	CANTLQETQYF	TGCGCCAACACCCTCCAAGAGACCCAGTACTTC
once	TRBD1	TRBJ2-1	TRBV19	CASSVGQGAWNEQFF	TGTGCCAGTAGTGTCGGACAGGGGGCATGGAATGAGCAGTTCTTC
few	-	TRBJ1-3	TRBV7-6	CASSQGPGYSGNTIYF	TGTGCCAGCAGCCAGGGGCCAGGATACTCTGGAAACACCATATATTTT
-	TRBD1	TRBJ2-5	TRBV18	CASSLRDRGNQETQYF	TGTGCCAGCTCACTGCGGGACAGGGGAAACCAAGAGACCCAGTACTTC
few	-	TRBJ1-6	TRBV6-4	CASSDSKRLELCNSPLHF	TGTGCCAGCAGTGACTCGAAACGATTGGAGCTTTGTAATTCACCCCTCCACTTT
-	-	TRBJ2-2	TRBV7-8	CASSLGSTGELFF	TGTGCCAGCAGCTTAGGGAGCACCGGGGAGCTGTTTTTT
-	TRBD2	TRBJ2-1	TRBV27	CASSTGVAGVGEQFF	TGTGCCAGCAGTACTGGGGTAGCGGGAGTCGGGGAGCAGTTCTTC